A single sample is the source of the 9 T cell receptor beta chains below, sequenced in a study of T cells in Graves' hyperthyroidism and ophthalmopathy. Amplification yielded TCR beta CDR3 regions, with RNA transcripts as the source. A set of HTBI primers served as the primers for a first-round RT-PCR of the TCR CDR3. TCRdb re-called the multiplex PCR reads through MiXCR, storing one row per CDR3 protein. The sample carries more than 500,000 distinct CDR3 sequences, about half recorded once. Sequenced material: peripheral blood or thyroid tissue (not recorded which). The receptor source for this set is an adult woman with Graves' disease, either hyperthyroidism or ophthalmopathy (not recorded which).

This clonotype has more than one count but fewer than ten. The V and J genes are TRBV20-1 and TRBJ1-2; 10 bases map to TRBD1. This CDR3 has 13 amino acids. Germline lookup yields CDR1 DFQATT and CDR2 SNEGSKA (reference sequence). After removal of 6 bases from V and 4 bases from J, the junction contained 5 bases not matched to a gene. CDR3 protein: CSAWDRGAYGYTF. The CDR3 nucleotides are TGCAGTGCGTGGGACAGGGGCGCCTATGGCTACACCTTC.

Turning to this clonotype: Being one base from a much bigger clone, this may be a read error. Since no conserved phenylalanine or tryptophan closes the CDR3, a read error is the likely cause. This chain connects TRBV7-2 to TRBJ1-1; D gene uncertain. CDR1 SGHTA and CDR2 FQGNSA come from the germline V gene. V was trimmed by 5 bases and J by 10 bases, leaving 23 bases between them. The CDR3 covers 15 residues. CDR3 in DNA: TGTGCCAGCAGCCAAGAAACGGGGTGGAGGGCTGGAGCTTTCCTT. Protein: CASSQETGWRAGAFL.

This clonotype occurred a few times. The V gene is TRBV5-1, the J gene TRBJ1-2; no reliable D call. Looked up from germline, CDR1 is SGHRS and CDR2 is YFSETQ. Trimming shortened V by 5 bases and J by 3 bases, and 11 bases separated the two germline ends. The CDR3 spans 13 residues. DNA of the CDR3: TGCGCCAGCAGTCCCGACGGAGACTATGGCTACACCTTC. This translates into CASSPDGDYGYTF. Full variable domain (rest looked up from reference TRBV5-1 and TRBJ1-2): KAGVTQTPRYLIKTRGQQVTLSCSPISGHRSVSWYQQTPGQGLQFLFEYFSETQRNKGNFPGRFSGRQFSNSRSEMNVSTLELGDSALYLCASSPDGDYGYTFGSGTRLTVV.

Ten or more counts support this clonotype. The J gene is TRBJ2-5, the V gene TRBV10-3; perhaps TRBD1 as D (5 bases). V was trimmed by 6 bases and J by 0 bases, leaving 8 bases between them. This CDR3 spans 13 amino acids. Germline V gene lookup returns CDR1 ENHRY and CDR2 SYGVKD. The CDR3 bases are TGTGCCATCAGGATGGACAACCAAGAGACCCAGTACTTC. This translates into CAIRMDNQETQYF.

This clonotype was seen more than once but under ten times. The genes are TRBV29-1 and TRBJ1-5; D unresolved. With 7 bases removed from V and 0 bases from J, the gap between germline ends came to 10 bases. The CDR3 extends over 13 amino acids. Germline V gene data show CDR1 as SQVTM and CDR2 as ANQGSEA. CDR3 nucleotide sequence: TGCAGCGCGGCGGTGAGTAGCAATCAGCCCCAGCATTTT. Protein sequence: CSAAVSSNQPQHF.

This clonotype was seen many times. The gene calls are TRBV20-1 and TRBJ1-1, with D unclear. From germline, CDR1 is DFQATT and CDR2 SNEGSKA (reference sequence). CDR3 length equals 13 residues. Deletions cut 1 base from V and 3 bases from J, with 9 bases between. Here the CDR3 DNA reads TGCAGTGCTAGAGCAAGTACTTACACTGAAGCTTTCTTT. Amino acid sequence: CSARASTYTEAFF.

V gene TRBV20-1 combines with J gene TRBJ1-1; no reliable D call. The CDR3 is 13 amino acids. Trimming cost V 0 bases and J 7 bases, with 12 bases left between them. Germline CDR1 is DFQATT and CDR2 is SNEGSKA (reference sequence). The CDR3 region is CSARDPATNEAFF. In nucleotides, the CDR3 is TGCAGTGCTAGAGATCCGGCAACTAATGAAGCTTTCTTT.

The genes are TRBV7-2 and TRBJ2-6, with D hard to call. Trimming took 5 bases from V and 3 from J, leaving 8 bases between them. The CDR3 extends over 14 amino acids. The V gene's germline CDR1 is SGHTA and CDR2 FQGNSA. CDR3 nucleotides: TGTGCCAGCAGCCCAGGTCTTGGGGCCAACGTCCTGACTTTC. Translated: CASSPGLGANVLTF.

This clonotype has a single count. The chain recombines TRBV7-9 with TRBJ1-2; 9 bases map to TRBD1. Per germline, CDR1 SEHNR and CDR2 FQNEAQ (reference sequence). The CDR3 totals 14 residues. J was trimmed by 5 bases and V by 8 bases; bases with no gene match: 9. This CDR3 reads CASSLGTGRYGYTF. DNA of the CDR3: TGTGCCAGCTCTCTAGGGACAGGGAGATATGGCTACACCTTC.